Listed below are T cell receptor beta chains from one sample, sequenced in a study of shared clonotypes between healthy human individuals. Profiling relied on immunoSEQ multiplex PCR, and the TCRdb table lists in-frame clones only, not all of them. Seen here are more than 900,000 clones, 78% observed once, and the top ten hold 0.6% to 0.75%. Sequencing was carried out using memory CD4+ T cells from PBMCs. These receptor sequences come from a man aged 18 to 29 in good health. Some clones in this sample may be carry-over from other donors' samples. The CDR3 runs from the conserved cysteine through the conserved F or W. A D gene is named only where the DNA matches it firmly. A row's size may be missing; if present it is once, few, many or a size class.

CDR3 protein: CASTPLMGGTYNEQFF
CDR3 DNA: TGTGCCAGCACCCCATTAATGGGAGGAACCTACAATGAGCAGTTCTTC
V gene: TRBV7-2
D gene: -
J gene: TRBJ2-1
clone size: -

CDR3 protein: CASSLTRLAGYNEQFF
CDR3 DNA: TGTGCCAGCAGCTTAACCCGACTAGCGGGATACAATGAGCAGTTCTTC
V gene: TRBV7-3
D gene: TRBD2
J gene: TRBJ2-1
clone size: -

CDR3 protein: CASSFKGTVAEAFF
CDR3 DNA: TGTGCCAGCAGTTTCAAGGGAACGGTCGCTGAAGCTTTCTTT
V gene: TRBV2
D gene: -
J gene: TRBJ1-1
clone size: -

CDR3 protein: CASSQVESAGYGYTF
CDR3 DNA: TGCGCCAGCAGCCAAGTTGAGTCAGCTGGCTATGGCTACACCTTC
V gene: TRBV4-1
D gene: -
J gene: TRBJ1-2
clone size: -

CDR3 protein: CASSVGGSGNEQFF
CDR3 DNA: TGTGCCAGCAGCGTAGGGGGGTCCGGCAATGAGCAGTTCTTC
V gene: TRBV9
D gene: -
J gene: TRBJ2-1
clone size: -

CDR3 protein: CASMQDLQETQYF
CDR3 DNA: TGTGCCAGCATGCAGGACTTACAAGAGACCCAGTACTTC
V gene: TRBV5-6
D gene: -
J gene: TRBJ2-5
clone size: -

CDR3 protein: CASSLLGQMNTEAFF
CDR3 DNA: TGCGCCAGCAGCTTGTTGGGACAAATGAACACTGAAGCTTTCTTT
V gene: TRBV5-1
D gene: -
J gene: TRBJ1-1
clone size: -

CDR3 protein: CASSPDLVYEQYF
CDR3 DNA: TGTGCCAGCAGCCCGGACCTGGTCTACGAGCAGTACTTC
V gene: TRBV5-4
D gene: -
J gene: TRBJ2-7
clone size: few

CDR3 protein: CSASPFNEQFF
CDR3 DNA: TGCAGTGCTAGTCCCTTTAATGAGCAGTTCTTC
V gene: TRBV20-1
D gene: -
J gene: TRBJ2-1
clone size: -

CDR3 protein: CASSEFREEDGYTF
CDR3 DNA: TGCGCCAGCAGTGAGTTCAGAGAGGAGGATGGCTACACCTTC
V gene: TRBV10-2
D gene: -
J gene: TRBJ1-2
clone size: many

CDR3 protein: CASSIDTLSNQPQHF
CDR3 DNA: TGTGCCAGTAGTATAGACACGCTTAGCAATCAGCCCCAGCATTTT
V gene: TRBV19
D gene: -
J gene: TRBJ1-5
clone size: -

CDR3 protein: CASSLLGSRNTEAFF
CDR3 DNA: TGCGCCAGCAGCTTGTTGGGCAGTCGAAACACTGAAGCTTTCTTT
V gene: TRBV5-1
D gene: -
J gene: TRBJ1-1
clone size: many

CDR3 protein: CASSLEQEGEQYF
CDR3 DNA: TGCGCCAGCAGCTTGGAACAGGAGGGCGAGCAGTACTTC
V gene: TRBV5-1
D gene: -
J gene: TRBJ2-7
clone size: -

CDR3 protein: CASSFGGTGEEKLFF
CDR3 DNA: TGTGCCAGCAGCTTCGGTGGGACAGGGGAGGAAAAACTGTTTTTT
V gene: TRBV7-2
D gene: TRBD1
J gene: TRBJ1-4
clone size: many

CDR3 protein: CASSIDEDRPQHF
CDR3 DNA: TGTGCCAGTAGTATTGACGAGGATAGGCCCCAGCATTTT
V gene: TRBV19
D gene: -
J gene: TRBJ1-5
clone size: -

CDR3 protein: CASSWGTSGNYEQYF
CDR3 DNA: TGTGCCAGCAGCTGGGGGACTAGCGGAAACTACGAGCAGTACTTC
V gene: TRBV11-1
D gene: TRBD2
J gene: TRBJ2-7
clone size: -

CDR3 protein: CASSSSGGHLETQYF
CDR3 DNA: TGTGCCAGCAGTTCAAGCGGGGGTCATTTAGAGACCCAGTACTTC
V gene: TRBV27
D gene: TRBD2
J gene: TRBJ2-5
clone size: -

CDR3 protein: CASSFGIAGGNEQFF
CDR3 DNA: TGTGCCAGCAGTTTCGGGATAGCGGGAGGTAATGAGCAGTTCTTC
V gene: TRBV28
D gene: TRBD2
J gene: TRBJ2-1
clone size: few

CDR3 protein: CASSTPQTGYEQYF
CDR3 DNA: TGTGCCAGCAGTACCCCTCAAACAGGCTACGAGCAGTACTTC
V gene: TRBV28
D gene: -
J gene: TRBJ2-7
clone size: -

CDR3 protein: CASRDTGNYYGYTF
CDR3 DNA: TGTGCCAGCAGGGACACAGGGAACTACTATGGCTACACCTTC
V gene: TRBV5-4
D gene: -
J gene: TRBJ1-2
clone size: -

CDR3 protein: CASSYTGYYGYTF
CDR3 DNA: TGTGCCAGCAGTTACACAGGCTACTATGGCTACACCTTC
V gene: TRBV27
D gene: -
J gene: TRBJ1-2
clone size: -

CDR3 protein: CASGPGQGEKLFF
CDR3 DNA: TGTGCCAGCGGTCCGGGACAGGGAGAAAAACTGTTTTTT
V gene: TRBV2
D gene: TRBD1
J gene: TRBJ1-4
clone size: -

CDR3 protein: CASNEGQGNTEAFF
CDR3 DNA: TGCGCCAGCAACGAGGGACAGGGTAACACTGAAGCTTTCTTT
V gene: TRBV5-1
D gene: TRBD1
J gene: TRBJ1-1
clone size: -

CDR3 protein: CASSPRSGSRGFDTQYF
CDR3 DNA: TGTGCCAGCAGTCCAAGGTCCGGTAGCAGGGGCTTCGATACGCAGTATTTT
V gene: TRBV27
D gene: -
J gene: TRBJ2-3
clone size: -

CDR3 protein: CASSPPLREGQFF
CDR3 DNA: TGTGCCAGCTCACCACCGTTGCGAGAGGGGCAGTTCTTC
V gene: TRBV18
D gene: -
J gene: TRBJ2-1
clone size: -

CDR3 protein: CSVLRGKGAYEQYF
CDR3 DNA: TGCAGCGTCCTTCGCGGGAAGGGGGCCTACGAGCAGTACTTC
V gene: TRBV29-1
D gene: -
J gene: TRBJ2-7
clone size: -

CDR3 protein: CASTRRAPDVALHF
CDR3 DNA: TGTGCCAGCACCCGCCGGGCCCCCGATGTGGCCCTCCACTTT
V gene: TRBV28
D gene: -
J gene: TRBJ1-6
clone size: -

CDR3 protein: CASSVGRGSGVSDTQYF
CDR3 DNA: TGTGCCAGCAGCGTAGGTAGGGGGAGCGGCGTTTCAGATACGCAGTATTTT
V gene: TRBV9
D gene: -
J gene: TRBJ2-3
clone size: -

CDR3 protein: CASSLASVQTQYF
CDR3 DNA: TGTGCCAGCAGTTTGGCTAGCGTGCAGACCCAGTACTTC
V gene: TRBV28
D gene: -
J gene: TRBJ2-5
clone size: -

CDR3 protein: CASSYPGQGYRNEQFF
CDR3 DNA: TGTGCCAGCAGCTATCCGGGACAAGGGTACAGGAATGAGCAGTTCTTC
V gene: TRBV5-4
D gene: -
J gene: TRBJ2-1
clone size: few

CDR3 protein: CASSIGQAITGETQYF
CDR3 DNA: TGTGCCAGTAGTATAGGGCAGGCCATAACAGGGGAGACCCAGTACTTC
V gene: TRBV19
D gene: -
J gene: TRBJ2-5
clone size: -

CDR3 protein: CASSLTRGAEETQYF
CDR3 DNA: TGTGCCAGCTCACTCACCAGGGGGGCGGAGGAGACCCAGTACTTC
V gene: TRBV18
D gene: -
J gene: TRBJ2-5
clone size: -